Listed here is a single T cell receptor (beta chain). Its antigen remains unidentified. A clone one base away is much larger, so this may be a read error. Broader study findings: Whole repertoires were not studied in the larger cohort, only one V-J beta rearrangement. Tumor memory CD4+ T cell TCR gene usage clustered with blood and lymph node memory CD4+ cells and lymph node naive CD4+ cells.

Purified naive CD4+ T cells were depleted of CD25+ Tregs. Constant-region reverse primers amplified full-length variable regions, followed by semi-nested Nested Universal Primer A PCR. TCRdb re-called the 5' RACE reads through MiXCR, storing one row per CDR3 protein. Among about 54,000 distinct CDR3 sequences, roughly 18% were seen once, and the ten largest hold around 2%. This CDR3 has 10 residues. Germline CDR1 is DFQATT and CDR2 is SNEGSKA (reference sequence). The receptor comes from a female donor with breast cancer. The chain employs TRBV20-1 and TRBJ1-1; D gene unclear. The sequenced sample consisted of naive CD4+ T cells sorted from blood. As for subset: naive CD4+ T cells, CD4+CD45RA+CD25-. This CDR3 reads CRLQSTEAFF. CDR3 DNA sequence: TGCAGACTACAGAGCACTGAAGCTTTCTTT.